This T cell receptor beta chain was identified in a study of blood T cells in healthy people across ages (dated by TCRdb to 2013 to 2016). Notes on the research overall: Template switching captured roughly one uniquely barcoded TCR beta cDNA molecule per two T cells in model experiments. The study measured age-related changes in TCR beta repertoire diversity using deep sequencing normalized with unique cDNA molecular identifiers. The donors were divided into four age groups: young (average around 16 years), middle-aged (approximately 39), aged (about 62) and long-lived (around 80). To avoid experimental bias, donors of different ages were randomly spread across the sequencing lanes. For two donors (one aged 18 to 29 and one aged 80 or older), the study analyzed two additional independent replicas of 1 million unique cDNA reads from the same blood draw.

Spanning cysteine to phenylalanine, the CDR3 consists of 16 amino acids. Only the CDR3 part of the read is kept: 48 bases, read in frame from the first base. CDR1 and CDR2, per the germline V gene, are MNHEY and SVGAGI. Unmatched junction bases come to 2, with V trimmed by 0 bases and J by 2 bases. Many counts were recorded for this clonotype. Its antigen is unknown. Base qualities are not provided; no much larger clone lies one nucleotide away. To prepare the library, 5' RACE was applied. Sequencing took place on an Illumina HiSeq 2500. The second PCR ran for about 7 to 11 cycles and used a J-beta primer mix along with a sample-barcoded 5' primer. A template-switch 5' adaptor carrying 12 random nucleotides introduced a unique molecular identifier onto each TCR beta cDNA molecule. Each sample yielded at least 3 million CDR3-containing paired-end reads. First-strand cDNA synthesis was performed from all RNA using the Mint cDNA synthesis kit, with priming by a TRBC-specific oligonucleotide. Following uracil-DNA glycosylase treatment, all cDNA underwent a first 18-cycle PCR with the universal primers M1SS and BC2_uni_R. As for the authors' bioinformatics: Each sample was normalized by randomly selecting 1 million high-quality reads, each carrying a distinct molecular identifier. Instead of being binned into consensus sequences, reads with shared molecular identifiers were discarded. MiTCR, with a Q25 quality threshold and the strictest error-elimination algorithm, was used for CDR3 identification, clonotype clustering and error correction. A nonparametric unseen species model using Euler transformation provided a lower-bound estimate of total TCR beta diversity. TCRdb trimmed public reads at Q25 via fastp, called clones via MiXCR and kept in-frame beta chains. Rows are combined by CDR3 protein, so each entry shows the most common genes and DNA. The V and J calls come from TCRdb's annotation, not from the publication. The sample yields hundreds of thousands of distinct CDR3 sequences; less than 35% were counted once. Together, the top ten hold approximately 15% of the sample.

The donors were roughly 38 Caucasian individuals from Russia, aged roughly 6 to 100 years, who were systemically healthy. About 9.8 milliliters of peripheral blood were drawn from each donor into EDTA-treated Vacutainer tubes. Ficoll-Paque density-gradient centrifugation was used to isolate PBMCs, with at least 6 million obtained per sample. Total RNA was extracted from PBMCs with Trizol reagent, with at least 5.5 micrograms obtained per sample. For every donor, an aliquot of PBMCs went through flow cytometry to measure the percentages of naive CD45RAhigh/CD27high T cells. What the work shows at the level of the full study, not this receptor alone: There was a strong correlation between observed TCR beta diversity and the percentage of naive T cells measured by flow cytometry. Conclusive comparison of naive and antigen-experienced compartments was prevented by the profiling of bulk unsorted PBMCs. Estimates of total diversity based on one million sequenced T cells were considered lower bounds and underestimates. Compared with the aged group, the long-lived group had more naive CD4+ T cells, fewer expanded clones and increased TCR diversity, suggesting age selection. The CMV infection status of donors was not known, potentially confounding age-related changes in expanded clonotypes. Observed TCR beta diversity per million T cells fell roughly linearly with age, and a significant reduction was already apparent by age roughly 41.

The receptor's source is a woman older than 75 in good health. Material: blood. The chain employs TRBV6-5 and TRBJ2-1; 9 middle bases align to TRBD1. The CDR3 here reads CASSYSDRGPYNEQFF. In nucleotide form, the sequence is TGTGCCAGCAGTTACTCGGACAGGGGCCCCTACAATGAGCAGTTCTTC.